One sample yielded the 24 T cell receptor beta chains listed below, sequenced in a study of metastatic and nonmetastatic thyroid tumors (dated by TCRdb to 2020 to 2022). Library generation was performed with PCR. The reads were generated on an Illumina HiSeq 4000. TCRdb reprocessing: public reads trimmed at Q25 with fastp, clones called with MiXCR, in-frame beta chains kept. The table for this sample lists over 30,000 clones; over 20% of them were counted only once. Of the sample, about 3% falls within the top ten clones. No treatment had been received by any patient before thyroid surgery. The sample taken for sequencing was tumor tissue. The receptors were gathered from a male donor with papillary thyroid cancer or a benign thyroid nodule (not recorded which). Some clones in this sample may be carry-over from other donors' samples.

The rearrangement uses TRBV6-1 and TRBJ1-2, with D maybe TRBD1 (5 bases). Germline V gives CDR1 MNHNS, CDR2 SASEGT. The V end lost 6 bases, the J end lost 10 bases, and 21 bases lay between the germline ends. There are 14 residues in the CDR3. The CDR3, as DNA: TGTGCCAGCAGCACAACGGGAGGGACGGGCCTCTACACCTTC. This sequence encodes CASSTTGGTGLYTF.

This clone was recorded many times. This rearrangement joins TRBV19 to TRBJ2-1, with TRBD1 matching over 7 bases. With V trimmed by 5 bases and J by 7 bases, 2 bases remained unmatched. Germline CDR1 LNHDA, CDR2 SQIVND (reference sequence). The CDR3 totals 12 residues. The CDR3 coding sequence is TGTGCCAGTAGTTCCAGGGGGAATGAGCAGTTCTTC. Protein sequence: CASSSRGNEQFF. Full variable domain (missing parts from reference TRBV19 and TRBJ2-1): DGGITQSPKYLFRKEGQNVTLSCEQNLNHDAMYWYRQDPGQGLRLIYYSQIVNDFQKGDIAEGYSVSREKKESFPLTVTSAQKNPTAFYLCASSSRGNEQFFGPGTRLTVL.

This clone was seen ten or more times. V usage is TRBV7-9 and J usage is TRBJ2-7; D is unresolved. The V gene's germline CDR1 is SEHNR and CDR2 FQNEAQ (reference sequence). The V end was cut by 3 bases, the J end by 0 bases, with 6 bases between. This CDR3 region has 13 residues. The CDR3: CASSFGSSYEQYF. The CDR3, as DNA: TGTGCCAGCAGCTTCGGTTCCTCCTACGAGCAGTACTTC.

By its share, this clone is medium-sized. This sequence joins TRBV20-1 and TRBJ2-1; 11 bases match TRBD2. Germline values: CDR1 DFQATT, CDR2 SNEGSKA (reference sequence). V dropped 4 bases and J dropped 8; count of bases not matched to a gene: 7. The CDR3 loop spans 14 amino acids. The chain's CDR3 is CSATIAGGLDEQFF. DNA of the CDR3: TGCAGTGCTACAATAGCGGGAGGGTTGGATGAGCAGTTCTTC.

This clone is labeled medium-sized. CDR3 amino acids: CASSLGSYEQYF. CDR3 sequence (DNA): TGTGCCAGCAGCCTCGGTTCCTACGAGCAGTACTTC. The chain is built from TRBV7-9 and TRBJ2-7; D uncertain. V was pared by 5 bases and J by 1 base, with 6 bases between. Germline CDR1 SEHNR, CDR2 FQNEAQ (reference sequence). The CDR3 is 12 residues long.

There are a few counts of this clone. Because the CDR3 is missing its conserved closing phenylalanine or tryptophan, this is likely a read error. The DNA is omitted, as the CDR3 cannot be located on it reliably, and the CDR3 follows TCRdb's listing. Other DNA sequences in this specimen translate into the identical CDR3. The genes are TRBV4-3 and TRBJ2-7. Germline CDR1 LGHNA, CDR2 YSLEER. The CDR3 adds up to 16 amino acids, both ends counted. The CDR3 protein is CASSQDFGNFPYERYL.

In this sample, this clone turned up many times. The chain joins TRBV18 to TRBJ2-5; 7 nucleotides agree with TRBD1. The J segment lost 4 bases and the V segment lost 4 bases, leaving 6 bases of the junction unmatched. This CDR3 contains 14 residues. The germline CDR1 and CDR2 sequences are KGHSH and LQKENI. CDR3 sequence reads: CASSRRTGAETQYF. The CDR3 nucleotides read TGTGCCAGCTCACGTAGGACAGGAGCAGAGACCCAGTACTTC.

CDR3 sequence reads: CASALAGPLNEQFF. As DNA, the CDR3 is TGCGCCTCAGCACTAGCGGGTCCACTAAATGAGCAGTTCTTC. This sequence joins TRBV5-1 and TRBJ2-1; TRBD2 agrees at 9 bases. Trimming took 10 bases from V and 7 from J; bases not matched to a gene: 12. CDR1 is SGHRS, CDR2 YFSETQ, per germline. The CDR3 runs 14 residues. Filled out from reference TRBV5-1 and TRBJ2-1, the complete variable domain reads KAGVTQTPRYLIKTRGQQVTLSCSPISGHRSVSWYQQTPGQGLQFLFEYFSETQRNKGNFPGRFSGRQFSNSRSEMNVSTLELGDSALYLCASALAGPLNEQFFGPGTRLTVL.

This clone came up many times. This sequence joins TRBV6-1 and TRBJ2-5; D possibly corresponds to TRBD2 (5 bases). CDR1 MNHNS and CDR2 SASEGT come from the germline V gene. The V end was cut by 11 bases, the J end by 0 bases, with 10 bases between. CDR3 length: 12 residues. The CDR3 coding sequence is TGTGCCTCGCGGGCCAACCAAGAGACCCAGTACTTC. It codes for CASRANQETQYF.

This chain joins TRBV11-3 and TRBJ2-7; 11 bases agree with TRBD1. CDR1 is SGHNT, CDR2 YENEEA, per germline. The CDR3 loop spans 13 amino acids. J gave up 11 bases and V 5 bases, and 8 bases lay outside the gene matches. The CDR3 sequence: CASSRGQGAGKYF. CDR3 bases: TGTGCCAGCAGCCGAGGACAGGGGGCGGGGAAGTACTTC.

As to this clone: This may be a read error, as it is one base from a much larger clone. The chain joins TRBV3-1 to TRBJ2-7; no firm D call. V dropped 7 bases and J dropped 2 bases, with 15 bases sitting between them. CDR3 length equals 14 residues. In germline, CDR1 is LGHDT, CDR2 YNNKEL (reference sequence). CDR3 DNA: TGTGCCAGCACCCGAATAACGGGCCCCTACGAGCAGTACTTC. Its protein is CASTRITGPYEQYF.

This clone came up many times. The sample contains more than one DNA sequence encoding this CDR3. The chain employs TRBV28 and TRBJ2-3; the D call may be TRBD1 or TRBD2 (6 bases each). V lost 5 bases, J lost 2 bases, and 17 bases lay in between. Germline CDR1 and CDR2: MDHEN and SYDVKM. This CDR3 comprises 16 residues. CDR3 nucleotides: TGTGCCAGCAGTGGGGGGACAAAGACTAACACAGATACGCAGTATTTT. This encodes CASSGGTKTNTDTQYF. Full variable domain (missing parts from reference TRBV28 and TRBJ2-3): DVKVTQSSRYLVKRTGEKVFLECVQDMDHENMFWYRQDPGLGLRLIYFSYDVKMKEKGDIPEGYSVSREKKERFSLILESASTNQTSMYLCASSGGTKTNTDTQYFGPGTRLTVL.

This clone was counted at least ten times. The CDR3 loop reads CASSSGPYGYTF. The CDR3 DNA sequence: TGTGCCAGCAGTTCGGGACCCTATGGCTACACCTTC. V gene TRBV6-1 combines with J gene TRBJ1-2; D possibly corresponds to TRBD1 (5 bases). V was clipped by 5 bases and J by 4 bases, with 8 bases between them. The CDR3 extends over 12 amino acids. Germline V gene sequence: CDR1 MNHNS, CDR2 SASEGT.

The V and J genes are TRBV28 and TRBJ2-7, with 8 bases lining up with TRBD2. Germline trimming cut 6 bases from V and 4 bases from J; bases unmatched to any gene: 8. The CDR3 runs to 14 residues. CDR1 and CDR2 (germline): MDHEN, SYDVKM. Here the CDR3 reads CASRVAGLTYEQYF. The CDR3, as DNA: TGTGCCAGCAGGGTAGCGGGACTGACATACGAGCAGTACTTC.

This clone was observed many times. The V gene is TRBV6-1, the J gene TRBJ2-1, with TRBD1 matching 8 bases. Trimming cost V 6 bases and J 9 bases; bases outside gene matches: 1. CDR1 and CDR2 (germline): MNHNS, SASEGT. CDR3 length: 11 residues. CDR3 sequence reads: CASSDRGEQFF. Here the CDR3 DNA reads TGTGCCAGCAGCGACAGGGGTGAGCAGTTCTTC.

This clone was detected a few times. This rearrangement joins TRBV19 to TRBJ2-1; a possible D gene is TRBD2 (5 bases). The CDR3 consists of 15 residues. V was cut by 7 bases and J by 0 bases, with 13 bases left in between. Germline values: CDR1 LNHDA, CDR2 SQIVND (reference sequence). CDR3 region: CASNAGAGSYNEQFF. CDR3 coding DNA: TGTGCCAGTAACGCAGGTGCGGGCTCCTACAATGAGCAGTTCTTC. The whole variable domain, filled in from reference TRBV19 and TRBJ2-1, reads DGGITQSPKYLFRKEGQNVTLSCEQNLNHDAMYWYRQDPGQGLRLIYYSQIVNDFQKGDIAEGYSVSREKKESFPLTVTSAQKNPTAFYLCASNAGAGSYNEQFFGPGTRLTVL.

J is TRBJ2-3 and V is TRBV12-3 or TRBV12-4, with 10 bases that match TRBD2. The trim removed 8 bases at V and 5 bases at J, leaving 10 bases unmatched. The CDR3 contains 15 residues. CDR3: CASELSGRCIDTQYF. CDR3 in DNA: TGTGCCAGCGAACTTAGCGGGAGGTGTATAGATACGCAGTATTTT.

This clone has at least ten counts. The chain joins TRBV5-1 to TRBJ2-1; maybe TRBD1 (5 bases). V lost 4 bases to trimming and J lost 0 bases, with 11 bases between them. Germline loops: CDR1 SGHRS, CDR2 YFSETQ. This CDR3 contains 15 residues. DNA of the CDR3: TGCGCCAGCAGCCGGACACTAAGCTCCTACAATGAGCAGTTCTTC. Its protein is CASSRTLSSYNEQFF.

At least ten counts were recorded for this clone. The CDR3 DNA follows: TGTGCCAGCAGCCAGAGCTCCTATAATTCACCCCTCCACTTT. Translation: CASSQSSYNSPLHF. This chain joins TRBV3-1 and TRBJ1-6; D unclear. CDR3 length equals 14 residues. The V gene's germline CDR1 is LGHDT and CDR2 YNNKEL (reference sequence). V was clipped by 3 bases and J by 0 bases, with 3 bases between them. Using reference TRBV3-1 and TRBJ1-6 for the parts outside the CDR3, the full variable domain is DTAVSQTPKYLVTQMGNDKSIKCEQNLGHDTMYWYKQDSKKFLKIMFSYNNKELIINETVPNRFSPKSPDKAHLNLHINSLELGDSAVYFCASSQSSYNSPLHFGNGTRLTVT.

This clone was counted many times. The chain is built from TRBV7-2 and TRBJ1-3, with 8 positions matching TRBD1. The V gene end was trimmed by 4 bases and the J gene end by 4 bases; junction bases not matched to a gene: 6. The CDR3 extends over 15 amino acids. Germline V lookup: CDR1 SGHTA, CDR2 FQGNSA. This CDR3 reads CASSSGQGVGNTIYF. In nucleotides, the CDR3 is TGTGCCAGCAGCTCCGGACAGGGAGTGGGAAACACCATATATTTT.

This clone was observed many times. V and J are TRBV12-3 or TRBV12-4 and TRBJ2-2; no firm D call. The V end was cut by 4 bases, the J end by 5 bases, with 11 bases between. This CDR3 is 14 amino acids long. Here the CDR3 reads CASSSLQPTGELFF. DNA for the CDR3: TGTGCCAGCAGTTCACTGCAGCCGACCGGGGAGCTGTTTTTT.

This clone was observed a few times. Germline is not matched at one junction end, which may reflect a read error. This sequence joins TRBV27 and TRBJ1-5; D is perhaps TRBD1 (5 bases). Germline V gives CDR1 MNHEY, CDR2 SMNVEV (reference sequence). The CDR3 is 15 amino acids. CDR3 amino acids: CASRGTDYPNQPQHF. CDR3 bases: TGTGCCAGCAGGGGGACGGACTACCCCAATCAACCCCAGCATTTT.

This clone was found once. The V gene is TRBV9, the J gene TRBJ2-2, with 9 bases that match TRBD1. Germline-derived CDR1 and CDR2 are SGDLS and YYNGEE. Trimming removed 4 bases from V and 5 bases from J; junction bases left unmatched: 24. CDR3 length: 21 residues. DNA of the CDR3: TGTGCCAGCAGCTTAGCTACTCCCATGGCCGGGACAGGGAGTATGACCGGGGAGCTGTTTTTT. This encodes CASSLATPMAGTGSMTGELFF.

This clone was seen a few times. This chain joins TRBV24-1 and TRBJ2-5; a weak D match, TRBD1 (6 bases). V shed 6 bases and J shed 8 bases, with 24 bases lying between them. CDR1 is KGHDR, CDR2 SFDVKD, per germline. This CDR3 is built from 16 residues. CDR3: CATSWAGDIGTDTQYF. The DNA of the CDR3 is TGTGCCACCAGTTGGGCAGGGGATATCGGTACGGACACCCAGTACTTC.